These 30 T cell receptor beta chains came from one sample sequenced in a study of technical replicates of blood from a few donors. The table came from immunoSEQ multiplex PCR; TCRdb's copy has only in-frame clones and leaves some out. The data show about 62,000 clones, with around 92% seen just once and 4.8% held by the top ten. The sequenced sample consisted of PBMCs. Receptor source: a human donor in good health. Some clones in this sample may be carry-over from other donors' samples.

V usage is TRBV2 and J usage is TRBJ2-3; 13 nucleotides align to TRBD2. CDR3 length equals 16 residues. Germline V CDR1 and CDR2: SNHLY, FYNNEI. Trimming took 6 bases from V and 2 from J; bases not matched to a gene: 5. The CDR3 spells CASRDGTSGVTDTQYF. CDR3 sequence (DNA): TGTGCCAGCAGAGACGGGACTAGCGGGGTCACAGATACGCAGTATTTT.

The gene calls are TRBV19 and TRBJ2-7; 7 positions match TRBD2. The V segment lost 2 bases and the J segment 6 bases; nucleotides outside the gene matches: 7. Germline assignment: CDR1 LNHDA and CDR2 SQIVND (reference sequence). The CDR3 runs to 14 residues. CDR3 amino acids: CASSIKGGPVEQYF. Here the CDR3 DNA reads TGTGCCAGTAGTATAAAGGGAGGGCCGGTCGAGCAGTACTTC.

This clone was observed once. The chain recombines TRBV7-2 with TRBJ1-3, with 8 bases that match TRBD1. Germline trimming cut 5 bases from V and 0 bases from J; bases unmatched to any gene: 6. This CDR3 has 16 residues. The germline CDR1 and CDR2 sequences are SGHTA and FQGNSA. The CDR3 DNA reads TGTGCCAGCAGCCCGGCAGGGGGCCCCTCTGGAAACACCATATATTTT. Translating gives CASSPAGGPSGNTIYF.

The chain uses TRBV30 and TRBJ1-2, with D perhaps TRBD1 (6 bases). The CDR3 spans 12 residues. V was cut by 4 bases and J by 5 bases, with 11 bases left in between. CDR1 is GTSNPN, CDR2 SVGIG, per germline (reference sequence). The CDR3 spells CAWKGGPYGYTF. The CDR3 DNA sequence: TGTGCCTGGAAGGGGGGGCCGTATGGCTACACCTTC. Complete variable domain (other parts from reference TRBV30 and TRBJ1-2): SQTIHQWPATLVQPVGSPLSLECTVEGTSNPNLYWYRQAAGRGLQLLFYSVGIGQISSEVPQNLSASRPQDRQFILSSKKLLLSDSGFYLCAWKGGPYGYTFGSGTRLTVV.

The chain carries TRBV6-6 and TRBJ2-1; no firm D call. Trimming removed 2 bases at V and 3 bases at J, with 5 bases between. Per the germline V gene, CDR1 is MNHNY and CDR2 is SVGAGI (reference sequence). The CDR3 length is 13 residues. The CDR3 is CASSYTDYNEQFF. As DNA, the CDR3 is TGTGCCAGCAGTTACACAGACTACAATGAGCAGTTCTTC.

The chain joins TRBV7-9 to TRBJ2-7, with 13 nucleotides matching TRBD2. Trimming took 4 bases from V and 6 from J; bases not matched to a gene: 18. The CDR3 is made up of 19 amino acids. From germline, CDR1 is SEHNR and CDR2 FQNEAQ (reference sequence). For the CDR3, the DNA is TGTGCCAGCAGCTGGAACTCCGGGACTAGCGGGACACGGGCGGTCGAGCAGTACTTC. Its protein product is CASSWNSGTSGTRAVEQYF.

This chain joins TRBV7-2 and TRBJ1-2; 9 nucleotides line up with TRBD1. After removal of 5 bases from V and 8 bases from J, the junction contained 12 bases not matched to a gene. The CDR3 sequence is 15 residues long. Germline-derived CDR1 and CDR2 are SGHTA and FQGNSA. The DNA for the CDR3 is TGTGCCAGCAGCGAATCACAGGGGGCATTGGGGGGCTACACCTTC. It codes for CASSESQGALGGYTF.

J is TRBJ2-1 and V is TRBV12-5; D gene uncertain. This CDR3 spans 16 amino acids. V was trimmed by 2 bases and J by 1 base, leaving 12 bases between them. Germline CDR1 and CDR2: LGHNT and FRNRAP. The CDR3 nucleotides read TGTGCTAGTGGTTTGTTCCTATCCTCATCCTACAATGAGCAGTTCTTC. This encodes CASGLFLSSSYNEQFF.

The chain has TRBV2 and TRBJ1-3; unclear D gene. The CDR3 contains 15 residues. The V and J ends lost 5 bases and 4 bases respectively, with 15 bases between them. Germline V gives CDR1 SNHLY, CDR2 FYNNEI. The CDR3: CASSPTQVPGNTIYF. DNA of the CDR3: TGTGCCAGCAGTCCAACCCAGGTACCCGGAAACACCATATATTTT.

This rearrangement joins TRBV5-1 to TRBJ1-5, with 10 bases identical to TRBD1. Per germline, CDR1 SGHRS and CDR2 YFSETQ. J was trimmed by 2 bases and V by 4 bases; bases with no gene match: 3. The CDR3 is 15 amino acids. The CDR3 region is CASSPGTGGNQPQHF. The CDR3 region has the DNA TGCGCCAGCAGCCCCGGGACAGGGGGCAATCAGCCCCAGCATTTT.

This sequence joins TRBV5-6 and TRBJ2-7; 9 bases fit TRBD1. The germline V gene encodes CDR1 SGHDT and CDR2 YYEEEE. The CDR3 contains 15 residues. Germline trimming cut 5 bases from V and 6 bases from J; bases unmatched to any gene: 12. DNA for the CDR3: TGTGCCAGCAGTTTCGTCCGGGACAGGGAAGGCGAGCAGTACTTC. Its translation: CASSFVRDREGEQYF.

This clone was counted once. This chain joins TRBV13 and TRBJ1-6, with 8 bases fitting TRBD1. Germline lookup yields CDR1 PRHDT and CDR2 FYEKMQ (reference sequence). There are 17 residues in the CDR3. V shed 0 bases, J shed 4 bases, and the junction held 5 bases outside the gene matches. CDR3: CASSLGGTGGYNSPLHF. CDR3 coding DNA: TGTGCCAGCAGCTTAGGGGGGACAGGAGGATATAATTCACCCCTCCACTTT.

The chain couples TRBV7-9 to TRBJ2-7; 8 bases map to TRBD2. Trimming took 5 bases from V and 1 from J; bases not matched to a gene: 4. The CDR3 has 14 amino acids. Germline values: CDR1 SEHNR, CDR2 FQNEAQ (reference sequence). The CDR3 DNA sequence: TGTGCCAGCAGCGCAAGCGGGGGATCCTACGAGCAGTACTTC. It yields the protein CASSASGGSYEQYF.

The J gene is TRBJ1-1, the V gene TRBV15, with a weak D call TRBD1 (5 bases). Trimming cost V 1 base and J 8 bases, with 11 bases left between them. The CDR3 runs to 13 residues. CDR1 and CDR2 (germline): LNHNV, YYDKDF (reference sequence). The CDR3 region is CATSRAVRGEAFF. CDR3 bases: TGTGCCACCAGCAGAGCCGTTCGGGGGGAAGCTTTCTTT.

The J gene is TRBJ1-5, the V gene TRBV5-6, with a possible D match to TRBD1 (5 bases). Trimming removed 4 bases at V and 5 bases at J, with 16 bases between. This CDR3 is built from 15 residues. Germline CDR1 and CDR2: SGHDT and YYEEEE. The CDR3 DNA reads TGTGCCAGCAGCCTGACCGGCAGGGCCGATCAGCCCCAGCATTTT. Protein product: CASSLTGRADQPQHF.

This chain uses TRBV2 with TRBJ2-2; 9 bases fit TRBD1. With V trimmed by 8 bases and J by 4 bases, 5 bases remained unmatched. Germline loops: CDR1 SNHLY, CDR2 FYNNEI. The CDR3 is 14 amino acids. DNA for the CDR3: TGTGCCAGCCGGGGACAGGGAGTCACCGGGGAGCTGTTTTTT. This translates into CASRGQGVTGELFF.

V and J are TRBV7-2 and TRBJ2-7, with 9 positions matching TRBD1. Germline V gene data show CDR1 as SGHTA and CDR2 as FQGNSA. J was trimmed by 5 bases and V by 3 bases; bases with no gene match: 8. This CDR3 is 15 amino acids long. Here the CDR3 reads CASSLGQGGYDEQYF. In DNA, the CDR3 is TGTGCCAGCAGCTTGGGACAGGGAGGATATGACGAGCAGTACTTC.

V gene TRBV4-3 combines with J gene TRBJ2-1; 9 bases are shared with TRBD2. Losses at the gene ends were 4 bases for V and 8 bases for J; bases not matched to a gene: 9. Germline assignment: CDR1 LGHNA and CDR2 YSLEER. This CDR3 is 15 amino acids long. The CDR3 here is CASSRAGTSFDEQFF. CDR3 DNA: TGCGCCAGCAGCCGAGCCGGGACTAGCTTCGATGAGCAGTTCTTC.

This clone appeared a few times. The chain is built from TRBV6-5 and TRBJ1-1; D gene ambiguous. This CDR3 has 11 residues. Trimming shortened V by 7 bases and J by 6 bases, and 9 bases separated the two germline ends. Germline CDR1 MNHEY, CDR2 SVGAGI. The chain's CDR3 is CASTEGAEAFF. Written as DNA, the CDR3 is TGTGCCAGCACCGAGGGCGCTGAAGCTTTCTTT.

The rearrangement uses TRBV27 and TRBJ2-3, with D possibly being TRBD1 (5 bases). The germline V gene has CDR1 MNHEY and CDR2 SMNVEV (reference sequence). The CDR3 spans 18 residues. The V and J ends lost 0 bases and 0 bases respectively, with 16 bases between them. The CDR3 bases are TGTGCCAGCAGTTTATCAGCACAGGATTACGTTAGCACAGATACGCAGTATTTT. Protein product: CASSLSAQDYVSTDTQYF.

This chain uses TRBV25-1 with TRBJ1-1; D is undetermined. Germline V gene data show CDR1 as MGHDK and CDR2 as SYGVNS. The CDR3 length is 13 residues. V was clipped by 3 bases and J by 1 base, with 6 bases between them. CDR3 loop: CASSELANTEAFF. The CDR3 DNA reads TGTGCCAGCAGTGAGTTAGCGAACACTGAAGCTTTCTTT.

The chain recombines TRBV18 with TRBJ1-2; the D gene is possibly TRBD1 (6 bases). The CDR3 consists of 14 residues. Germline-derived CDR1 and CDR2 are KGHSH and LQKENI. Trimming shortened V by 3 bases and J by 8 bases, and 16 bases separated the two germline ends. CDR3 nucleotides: TGTGCCAGCTCACCCACCGGGCAGGGGAGCGGCTACACCTTC. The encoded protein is CASSPTGQGSGYTF. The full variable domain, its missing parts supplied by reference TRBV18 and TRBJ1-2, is NAGVMQNPRHLVRRRGQEARLRCSPMKGHSHVYWYRQLPEEGLKFMVYLQKENIIDESGMPKERFSAEFPKEGPSILRIQQVVRGDSAAYFCASSPTGQGSGYTFGSGTRLTVV.

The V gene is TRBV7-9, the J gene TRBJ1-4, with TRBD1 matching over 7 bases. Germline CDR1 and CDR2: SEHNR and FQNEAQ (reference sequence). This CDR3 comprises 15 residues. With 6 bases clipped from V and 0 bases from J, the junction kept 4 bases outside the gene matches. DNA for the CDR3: TGTGCCAGCAGGAACAGGGGTGCAACTAATGAAAAACTGTTTTTT. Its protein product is CASRNRGATNEKLFF.

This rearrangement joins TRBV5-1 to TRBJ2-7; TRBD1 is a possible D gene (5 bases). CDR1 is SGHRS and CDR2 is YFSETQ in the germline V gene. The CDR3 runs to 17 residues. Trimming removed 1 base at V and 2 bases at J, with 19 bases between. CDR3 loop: CASSLSAFRVGTYEQYF. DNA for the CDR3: TGCGCCAGCAGCTTGAGTGCTTTCAGGGTTGGGACCTACGAGCAGTACTTC.

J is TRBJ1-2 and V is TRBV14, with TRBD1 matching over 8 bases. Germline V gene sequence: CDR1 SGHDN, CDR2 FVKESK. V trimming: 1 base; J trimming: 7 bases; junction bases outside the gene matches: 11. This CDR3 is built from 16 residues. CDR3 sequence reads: CASSQVTRQGYAGYTF. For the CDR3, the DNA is TGTGCCAGCAGCCAAGTCACGCGACAGGGGTATGCTGGCTACACCTTC. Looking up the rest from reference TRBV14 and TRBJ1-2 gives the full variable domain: EAGVTQFPSHSVIEKGQTVTLRCDPISGHDNLYWYRRVMGKEIKFLLHFVKESKQDESGMPNNRFLAERTGGTYSTLKVQPAELEDSGVYFCASSQVTRQGYAGYTFGSGTRLTVV.

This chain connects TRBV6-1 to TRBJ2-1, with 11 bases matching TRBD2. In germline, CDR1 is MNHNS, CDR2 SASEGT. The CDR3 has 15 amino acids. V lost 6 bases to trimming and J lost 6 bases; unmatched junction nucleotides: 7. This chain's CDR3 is CASSTGTSGTNEQFF. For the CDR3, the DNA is TGTGCCAGCAGCACCGGGACTAGCGGAACCAATGAGCAGTTCTTC.

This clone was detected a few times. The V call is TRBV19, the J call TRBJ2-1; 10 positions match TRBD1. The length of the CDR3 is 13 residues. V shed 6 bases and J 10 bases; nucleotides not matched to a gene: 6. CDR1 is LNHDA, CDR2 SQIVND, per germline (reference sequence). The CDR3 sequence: CASRATGGREQFF. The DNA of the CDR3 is TGTGCCAGTAGGGCGACAGGGGGCAGGGAGCAGTTCTTC.

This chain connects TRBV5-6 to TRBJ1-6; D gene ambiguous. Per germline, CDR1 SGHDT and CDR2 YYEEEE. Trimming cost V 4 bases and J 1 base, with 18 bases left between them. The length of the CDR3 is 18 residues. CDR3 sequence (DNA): TGTGCCAGCAGCCTCCCCCAGGAGGGATTTTCCTATAATTCACCCCTCCACTTT. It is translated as CASSLPQEGFSYNSPLHF.

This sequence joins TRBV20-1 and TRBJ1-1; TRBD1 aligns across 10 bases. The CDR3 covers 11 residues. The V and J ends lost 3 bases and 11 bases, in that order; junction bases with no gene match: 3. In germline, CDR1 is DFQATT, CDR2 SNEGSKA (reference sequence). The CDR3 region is CSASGTGVAFF. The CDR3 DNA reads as TGCAGTGCTAGTGGGACAGGGGTTGCTTTCTTT.

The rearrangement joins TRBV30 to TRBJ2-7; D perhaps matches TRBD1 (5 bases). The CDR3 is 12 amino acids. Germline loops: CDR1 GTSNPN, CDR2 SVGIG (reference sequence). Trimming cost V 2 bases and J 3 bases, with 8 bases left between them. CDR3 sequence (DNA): TGTGCCTGGAGTACCCAGGGCTACGAGCAGTACTTC. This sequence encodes CAWSTQGYEQYF.